This T cell receptor beta chain originates from a study of T cell changes during pregnancy in multiple sclerosis. V dropped 0 bases and J dropped 4 bases, with 12 bases sitting between them. The CDR3 consists of 15 residues. CDR1 and CDR2 from the germline V gene are ENHRY and SYGVKD. Using immunoSEQ multiplex PCR, the repertoire was profiled, and TCRdb retains in-frame clones only, with some absent. The table has tens of thousands of clones, 85% to 95% seen once. The TCR comes from a female donor with multiple sclerosis, enrolled in a pregnancy study. This material consisted of CD4+ T cells from peripheral blood mononuclear cells, taken in the third trimester of pregnancy. The chain combines TRBV10-3 with TRBJ1-1; D is unclear. The CDR3 sequence: CAISESGGDVTEAFF. The CDR3 nucleotides read TGTGCCATCAGTGAGTCCGGCGGGGATGTCACTGAAGCTTTCTTT.